The rows below give T cell receptor beta chains drawn from one sample of a study of OX40 agonist ivuxolimab in advanced cancers. Sequenced by immunoSEQ multiplex PCR; TCRdb stores in-frame clones only, minus some. Here the sample spans some 47,000 clones, 80% being singletons. The material was CD4+ or CD8+ T cells sorted from blood, obtained in a trial of the OX40 agonist ivuxolimab. Receptor source: an adult with an advanced solid tumor such as melanoma, head and neck, liver or kidney cancer. The CDR3 runs from the conserved cysteine through the conserved F or W. D genes are given only for firm matches. Rows may omit the clone size; those that give it use once, few, many or a size class.

TRBD1	TRBV19	once	TRBJ1-6	CASSFGTGGPSPLHF	TGTGCCAGTAGTTTCGGGACAGGGGGCCCCTCACCCCTCCACTTT
TRBD2	TRBV18	-	TRBJ2-1	CASSRTGTSGSSYNEQFF	TGTGCCAGCTCACGGACCGGGACTAGCGGGAGCTCCTACAATGAGCAGTTCTTC
-	TRBV9	-	TRBJ1-6	CASSAAHLEPPRQNSPLHF	TGTGCCAGCAGCGCAGCTCACCTGGAACCTCCTCGCCAGAATTCACCCCTCCACTTT
-	TRBV6-5	-	TRBJ2-7	CASRTVVPYEQYF	TGTGCCAGCAGGACAGTGGTCCCCTACGAGCAGTACTTC
-	TRBV21-1	-	TRBJ2-7	CASSKAITSGLSDEQYF	TGTGCCAGCAGCAAAGCGATTACTAGCGGGCTGAGTGACGAGCAGTACTTC
-	TRBV5-1	-	TRBJ1-2	CASSLAGGGDYGYTF	TGCGCCAGCAGCTTGGCCGGGGGCGGGGACTATGGCTACACCTTC
-	TRBV4-1	-	TRBJ2-7	CASSGVGSYEQYF	TGCGCCAGCAGCGGCGTCGGGTCCTACGAGCAGTACTTC
-	TRBV6-1	-	TRBJ1-5	CASSESGKPQHF	TGTGCCAGCAGTGAATCGGGTAAGCCCCAGCATTTT
-	TRBV11-2	-	TRBJ2-7	CASSLGVLAYEQYF	TGTGCCAGCAGCCTCGGTGTCCTCGCCTACGAGCAGTACTTC
-	TRBV6-1	-	TRBJ2-7	CASSETRGSYEQYF	TGTGCCAGCAGTGAAACAAGAGGCTCCTACGAGCAGTACTTC
-	TRBV19	medium-sized	TRBJ1-2	CASSPARAGATGYTF	TGTGCCAGTAGTCCGGCCAGAGCGGGGGCGACTGGCTACACCTTC
-	TRBV10-3	-	TRBJ2-1	CAISLQGSYNEQFF	TGTGCCATCAGTCTACAGGGATCCTACAATGAGCAGTTCTTC
-	TRBV6-6	-	TRBJ2-2	CASGGGAGELFF	TGTGCCAGCGGGGGCGGCGCCGGGGAGCTGTTTTTT
TRBD1	TRBV2	-	TRBJ2-3	CASSANRGDTQYF	TGTGCCAGCAGTGCAAACAGGGGAGATACGCAGTATTTT
-	TRBV7-8	-	TRBJ1-2	CASSSRNYGYTF	TGTGCCAGCAGCTCCCGGAACTATGGCTACACCTTC
-	TRBV4-3	few	TRBJ2-7	CASSVGGYEQYF	TGCGCCAGCAGCGTCGGAGGCTACGAGCAGTACTTC
-	TRBV27	-	TRBJ2-2	CASSLAEGIFTGELFF	TGTGCCAGCAGTTTGGCGGAAGGCATCTTTACCGGGGAGCTGTTTTTT
TRBD1	TRBV5-6	-	TRBJ2-6	CASSSISGQDLSGANVLTF	TGTGCCAGCAGCTCGATTTCGGGACAGGACCTCTCTGGGGCCAACGTCCTGACTTTC
-	TRBV6-6	-	TRBJ1-5	CASSLDRPRNQPQHF	TGTGCCAGCAGCTTAGACAGGCCGCGCAATCAGCCCCAGCATTTT
-	TRBV20-1	-	TRBJ2-1	CSALWRDGQFF	TGCAGTGCTCTCTGGCGGGACGGGCAGTTCTTC
TRBD2	TRBV5-6	few	TRBJ2-1	CASSPLAGSYNEQFF	TGTGCCAGCAGCCCCCTAGCGGGGTCCTACAATGAGCAGTTCTTC
-	TRBV27	few	TRBJ1-5	CASSFGQGHQPQHF	TGTGCCAGCAGTTTTGGCCAGGGTCATCAGCCCCAGCATTTT
TRBD1	TRBV4-1	-	TRBJ2-5	CASSHAGTGYLGETQYF	TGCGCCAGCAGCCACGCCGGGACAGGGTATTTAGGAGAGACCCAGTACTTC
-	TRBV5-4	-	TRBJ1-5	CASSLDDQPQHF	TGTGCCAGCAGCTTGGATGATCAGCCCCAGCATTTT
TRBD2	TRBV28	-	TRBJ2-1	CASRGTSEYNEQFF	TGTGCCAGCAGGGGGACTAGCGAGTACAATGAGCAGTTCTTC
-	TRBV5-5	few	TRBJ2-7	CASSLTSTYEQYF	TGTGCCAGCAGCCTGACTAGTACCTACGAGCAGTACTTC
-	TRBV27	-	TRBJ1-2	CASSTWASSYGYTF	TGTGCCAGCAGTACGTGGGCAAGCTCCTATGGCTACACCTTC
-	TRBV7-2	-	TRBJ2-1	CASSLALGGNEQFF	TGTGCCAGCAGCTTAGCGCTAGGAGGCAATGAGCAGTTCTTC
-	TRBV25-1	-	TRBJ2-7	CASSESYEQYF	TGTGCCAGCAGTGAATCTTACGAGCAGTACTTC
-	TRBV19	once	TRBJ2-1	CASSIESSELRHEQFF	TGTGCCAGTAGTATTGAAAGTAGCGAGTTGAGGCATGAGCAGTTCTTC
-	TRBV19	-	TRBJ2-7	CASSMQETDEQYF	TGTGCCAGTAGTATGCAGGAAACAGACGAGCAGTACTTC
TRBD1	TRBV7-9	-	TRBJ1-2	CASSSPVTGGYGYTF	TGTGCCAGCAGCTCCCCAGTCACAGGGGGCTATGGCTACACCTTC
TRBD1	TRBV29-1	-	TRBJ1-2	CSVEEGGGRGYTF	TGCAGCGTTGAAGAGGGAGGGGGCAGGGGCTACACCTTC
-	TRBV21-1	-	TRBJ2-3	CASSKGDRNSPEATDTQYF	TGTGCCAGCAGCAAAGGGGACAGAAATTCGCCGGAGGCCACAGATACGCAGTATTTT
TRBD1	TRBV29-1	-	TRBJ1-1	CSVVDRGITEAFF	TGCAGCGTTGTGGACAGGGGTATCACTGAAGCTTTCTTT
-	TRBV5-1	-	TRBJ1-3	CASSLGGLDSGNTIYF	TGCGCCAGCAGCTTGGGAGGCTTAGACTCTGGAAACACCATATATTTT
-	TRBV30	few	TRBJ1-2	CAWSEGGPNYGYTF	TGTGCCTGGAGTGAAGGGGGACCTAACTATGGCTACACCTTC
-	TRBV5-6	-	TRBJ2-1	CASSTSPADNEQFF	TGTGCCAGCAGCACCTCCCCAGCAGACAATGAGCAGTTCTTC
-	TRBV18	-	TRBJ2-7	CASSPGRARTYEQYF	TGTGCCAGCTCACCAGGCAGGGCCCGCACCTACGAGCAGTACTTC
-	TRBV5-1	-	TRBJ1-1	CASSLTLGTEAFF	TGCGCCAGCAGCTTAACCCTGGGCACTGAAGCTTTCTTT
-	TRBV5-4	-	TRBJ2-5	CASSSHGEETQYF	TGTGCCAGCAGCTCCCACGGGGAAGAGACCCAGTACTTC
-	TRBV30	once	TRBJ2-5	CAWSNGGHQETQYF	TGTGCCTGGAGTAACGGCGGCCACCAAGAGACCCAGTACTTC
-	TRBV5-1	-	TRBJ2-1	CASSQGLAYNEQFF	TGCGCCAGCAGCCAGGGCTTAGCCTACAATGAGCAGTTCTTC
TRBD1	TRBV18	-	TRBJ1-5	CASSLTGGRDNQPQHF	TGTGCCAGCTCACTAACAGGGGGCCGGGACAATCAGCCCCAGCATTTT